Listed here are 24 T cell receptor beta chains from one sample, sequenced in a study of CD8+ T cells in alopecia areata. TCR sequencing used cDNA made by reverse transcription of extracted RNA. Some clones are missing from TCRdb's copy, which holds only in-frame ones; the method was immunoSEQ multiplex PCR. The sample has about 190,000 clones; under 80% are singletons. Treatment here: oral pan-JAK inhibitor, 5-10 mg twice daily. The sample was CD4+ T cells sorted from blood, taken around week 50, from a patient treated with tofacitinib. These receptors were taken from a human donor with alopecia areata.

This sequence joins TRBV19 and TRBJ2-7, with TRBD1 identical over 8 bases. The germline CDR1 and CDR2 sequences are LNHDA and SQIVND (reference sequence). The CDR3 has 15 residues. Losses at the gene ends were 4 bases for V and 2 bases for J; bases not matched to a gene: 7. The CDR3 region is CASSNPGQATYEQYF. The CDR3 nucleotides are TGTGCCAGTAGTAATCCGGGACAGGCCACCTACGAGCAGTACTTC.

The chain uses TRBV30 and TRBJ2-5, with TRBD2 matching over 16 bases. V shed 3 bases and J 2 bases; nucleotides not matched to a gene: 12. CDR1 and CDR2 (germline): GTSNPN, SVGIG (reference sequence). The CDR3 loop spans 19 amino acids. The CDR3, as DNA: TGTGCCTGGAGCCCGCGTCCCGGGACTAGCGGGGGGGATCAAGAGACCCAGTACTTC. Amino acid sequence: CAWSPRPGTSGGDQETQYF. Full variable domain (outside the CDR3, taken from reference TRBV30 and TRBJ2-5): SQTIHQWPATLVQPVGSPLSLECTVEGTSNPNLYWYRQAAGRGLQLLFYSVGIGQISSEVPQNLSASRPQDRQFILSSKKLLLSDSGFYLCAWSPRPGTSGGDQETQYFGPGTRLLVL.

This clone appeared once. CDR3 in amino acids: CASSPGSGNQPQHF. The CDR3 DNA reads TGTGCCAGCAGCCCCGGGAGCGGCAATCAGCCCCAGCATTTT. The genes are TRBV7-9 and TRBJ1-5, with D uncertain. The germline gives CDR1 SEHNR, CDR2 FQNEAQ (reference sequence). This CDR3 contains 14 residues. Trimming removed 5 bases at V and 2 bases at J, with 10 bases between. The full variable domain, in which reference TRBV7-9 and TRBJ1-5 provide the parts outside the CDR3, is DTGVSQNPRHKITKRGQNVTFRCDPISEHNRLYWYRQTLGQGPEFLTYFQNEAQLEKSRLLSDRFSAERPKGSFSTLEIQRTEQGDSAMYLCASSPGSGNQPQHFGDGTRLSIL.

Only a few counts were recorded for this clone. This chain joins TRBV7-2 and TRBJ2-1; D gene ambiguous. This CDR3 spans 14 amino acids. Germline-derived CDR1 and CDR2 are SGHTA and FQGNSA. Between the trimmed V and J ends, which lost 3 bases and 2 bases, there was a span of 8 bases. CDR3 nucleotides: TGTGCCAGCAGCTTCGCGGAAACCTACAATGAGCAGTTCTTC. Protein product: CASSFAETYNEQFF.

The chain recombines TRBV15 with TRBJ1-2, with D unclear. Germline CDR1 LNHNV, CDR2 YYDKDF (reference sequence). V was trimmed by 1 base and J by 4 bases, leaving 19 bases between them. The CDR3 length is 17 residues. The CDR3 nucleotides are TGTGCCACCAGCAGAGCCTCGAGGACGGAGCCACCCTATGGCTACACCTTC. It translates to CATSRASRTEPPYGYTF.

The V call is TRBV30, the J call TRBJ1-1; D ambiguous. Germline V gene data show CDR1 as GTSNPN and CDR2 as SVGIG (reference sequence). V gave up 4 bases and J gave up 3 bases, with 3 bases separating them. This CDR3 has 10 residues. The CDR3 region is CAWTDTEAFF. The CDR3 region has the DNA TGTGCCTGGACAGACACTGAAGCTTTCTTT.

The chain links TRBV30 to TRBJ1-1, with D unresolved. Germline lookup yields CDR1 GTSNPN and CDR2 SVGIG (reference sequence). V was cut by 0 bases and J by 5 bases, with 10 bases left in between. This CDR3 contains 13 residues. CDR3 nucleotide sequence: TGTGCCTGGAGTGTACGAACGGGGACTGAAGCTTTCTTT. This gives the protein CAWSVRTGTEAFF. Full variable domain (remainder filled in from reference TRBV30 and TRBJ1-1): SQTIHQWPATLVQPVGSPLSLECTVEGTSNPNLYWYRQAAGRGLQLLFYSVGIGQISSEVPQNLSASRPQDRQFILSSKKLLLSDSGFYLCAWSVRTGTEAFFGQGTRLTVV.

The chain combines TRBV7-9 with TRBJ1-2; D unresolved. The CDR3 has 13 amino acids. CDR1 and CDR2 from the germline V gene are SEHNR and FQNEAQ (reference sequence). Trimming cost V 1 base and J 8 bases, with 11 bases left between them. CDR3 sequence (DNA): TGTGCCAGCAGCTTAGTCGGCGGTTCGGGCTACACCTTC. Its protein is CASSLVGGSGYTF. Together with reference TRBV7-9 and TRBJ1-2, the CDR3 gives the full variable domain: DTGVSQNPRHKITKRGQNVTFRCDPISEHNRLYWYRQTLGQGPEFLTYFQNEAQLEKSRLLSDRFSAERPKGSFSTLEIQRTEQGDSAMYLCASSLVGGSGYTFGSGTRLTVV.

This rearrangement joins TRBV10-3 to TRBJ1-2; a possible D gene is TRBD1 (6 bases). The CDR3 has 14 amino acids. V was trimmed by 6 bases and J by 2 bases, leaving 13 bases between them. Germline V gene lookup returns CDR1 ENHRY and CDR2 SYGVKD. The CDR3 DNA reads TGTGCCATCAGATCGGACAGCGCCAACTATGGCTACACCTTC. It yields the protein CAIRSDSANYGYTF.

This chain joins TRBV5-7 and TRBJ1-1; no clear D gene. TRBV5-7 belongs to the ORF category, with a function that is uncertain. The V end was cut by 10 bases, the J end by 3 bases, with 13 bases between. The CDR3 runs 12 residues. The CDR3 DNA reads as TGTGCCCAAAAGGCGAGGCACACTGAAGCTTTCTTT. It translates to CAQKARHTEAFF.

This chain links TRBV4-1 with TRBJ1-6; no firm D call. The CDR3 has 14 amino acids. The germline CDR1 and CDR2 sequences are MGHRA and YSYEKL. V dropped 6 bases and J dropped 8 bases, with 14 bases sitting between them. CDR3: CASSLAGSDSPLHF. CDR3 DNA: TGCGCCAGCAGTCTTGCCGGATCGGATTCACCCCTCCACTTT.

The chain links TRBV6-5 to TRBJ2-5, with a tentative D call TRBD1 (6 bases). This CDR3 has 12 residues. Germline-derived CDR1 and CDR2 are MNHEY and SVGAGI. V was cut by 5 bases and J by 5 bases, with 9 bases left in between. The CDR3 region is CASSTQGETQYF. The CDR3 nucleotides are TGTGCCAGCAGTACCCAGGGGGAGACCCAGTACTTC.

The CDR3 spells CASSLGPGGGSGANVLTF. The CDR3 DNA follows: TGTGCCAGCAGCTTAGGCCCGGGAGGCGGATCTGGGGCCAACGTCCTGACTTTC. The rearrangement uses TRBV7-2 and TRBJ2-6; 7 bases are shared with TRBD2. V was pared by 1 base and J by 1 base, with 7 bases of the junction left unmatched. Germline V gene lookup returns CDR1 SGHTA and CDR2 FQGNSA. The CDR3 spans 18 residues.

In its sample, this clone was seen a few times. The chain uses TRBV19 and TRBJ2-2; 9 positions agree with TRBD1. The V and J ends lost 5 bases and 7 bases, in that order; junction bases with no gene match: 8. The germline gives CDR1 LNHDA, CDR2 SQIVND (reference sequence). The CDR3 has 15 amino acids. Written as DNA, the CDR3 is TGTGCCAGTAGTGGTACAGGGGGCTCCATCGGGGAGCTGTTTTTT. It is translated as CASSGTGGSIGELFF.

V usage is TRBV30 and J usage is TRBJ2-1; D is uncertain. The germline V gene encodes CDR1 GTSNPN and CDR2 SVGIG (reference sequence). V lost 0 bases to trimming and J lost 8 bases, with 11 bases between them. This CDR3 is 13 amino acids long. The CDR3 sequence is CAWSVKGNDEQFF. The CDR3 DNA is TGTGCCTGGAGTGTAAAAGGTAACGATGAGCAGTTCTTC.

CDR3 bases: TGTGCCAGACGTGGACGGCCAACTAATGAAAAACTGTTTTTT. Translated: CARRGRPTNEKLFF. This chain links TRBV25-1 with TRBJ1-4; D is undetermined. V gave up 9 bases and J gave up 0 bases, with 11 bases separating them. CDR3 length: 14 residues. Germline CDR1 and CDR2: MGHDK and SYGVNS.

J is TRBJ1-1 and V is TRBV5-1, with D maybe TRBD1 (5 bases). The CDR3 consists of 15 residues. The V gene lost 0 bases and the J gene lost 2 bases, with 11 bases spanning the gap. Germline V gene lookup returns CDR1 SGHRS and CDR2 YFSETQ. CDR3 sequence: CASSLGLRGNTEAFF. The CDR3 nucleotides are TGCGCCAGCAGCTTGGGGCTAAGGGGCAACACTGAAGCTTTCTTT. The whole variable domain, remainder taken from reference TRBV5-1 and TRBJ1-1, is KAGVTQTPRYLIKTRGQQVTLSCSPISGHRSVSWYQQTPGQGLQFLFEYFSETQRNKGNFPGRFSGRQFSNSRSEMNVSTLELGDSALYLCASSLGLRGNTEAFFGQGTRLTVV.

The chain has TRBV4-1 and TRBJ1-2; D gene uncertain. CDR1 is MGHRA and CDR2 is YSYEKL in the germline V gene. V was clipped by 0 bases and J by 0 bases, with 5 bases between them. This CDR3 has 14 amino acids. Here the CDR3 reads CASSQEQTNYGYTF. For the CDR3, the DNA is TGCGCCAGCAGCCAAGAGCAGACTAACTATGGCTACACCTTC.

This rearrangement joins TRBV4-1 to TRBJ1-2; no firm D call. The CDR3 has 15 residues. CDR1 is MGHRA and CDR2 is YSYEKL in the germline V gene. The germline V and J ends were trimmed by 1 base and 4 bases, with 13 bases remaining between them. CDR3 sequence (DNA): TGCGCCAGCAGCCAAGTAGGAGGAAGCTCCTATGGCTACACCTTC. Translation: CASSQVGGSSYGYTF.

This clone has just a few counts. This chain uses TRBV19 with TRBJ1-1, with no clear D. This CDR3 has 16 amino acids. Germline-derived CDR1 and CDR2 are LNHDA and SQIVND (reference sequence). Trimming stripped 6 bases from V and 0 bases from J, with 17 bases between. CDR3 in amino acids: CASSPPLGRMNTEAFF. CDR3 bases: TGTGCCAGTAGCCCCCCTTTAGGACGTATGAACACTGAAGCTTTCTTT.

The chain uses TRBV27 and TRBJ2-3; D may be TRBD1 (6 bases). Germline loops: CDR1 MNHEY, CDR2 SMNVEV (reference sequence). The CDR3 consists of 15 residues. Between the trimmed V and J ends, which lost 6 bases and 0 bases, there was a span of 13 bases. DNA for the CDR3: TGTGCCAGCAGGGACAGACCATCTAGCACAGATACGCAGTATTTT. It encodes CASRDRPSSTDTQYF.

The chain carries TRBV5-6 and TRBJ2-3; D remains ambiguous. The CDR3 totals 13 residues. Germline V gene sequence: CDR1 SGHDT, CDR2 YYEEEE. V lost 8 bases, J lost 8 bases, and 18 bases lay in between. This CDR3 is CASRKDILGTQYF. CDR3 nucleotide sequence: TGTGCCAGTAGGAAGGATATTTTGGGTACGCAGTATTTT.

The rearrangement joins TRBV29-1 to TRBJ2-7; unclear D gene. Germline CDR1 and CDR2: SQVTM and ANQGSEA. The CDR3 loop spans 12 amino acids. The ends were cut back, 6 bases at V and 2 bases at J, with 11 bases in the middle. CDR3 amino acids: CSVQYGPYEQYF. For the CDR3, the DNA is TGCAGCGTGCAATACGGGCCCTACGAGCAGTACTTC.

The chain recombines TRBV30 with TRBJ1-6; D not resolved. The CDR3 covers 13 residues. V was trimmed by 1 base and J by 7 bases, leaving 8 bases between them. The V gene's germline CDR1 is GTSNPN and CDR2 SVGIG (reference sequence). Here the CDR3 DNA reads TGTGCCTGGAGTGGCCGCGCGAATTCACCCCTCCACTTT. It codes for CAWSGRANSPLHF.